This T cell receptor beta chain originates from a study of human T cells and chemical hapten exposure (dated by TCRdb to 2020 to 2023). Regarding the research as a whole: For sensitization, 2% DPC in acetone was applied to a 2 cm by 2 cm area of upper inner arm skin. Weekly therapeutic DPC doses were additionally applied to the scalp of patients throughout the roughly 23-week study period. Patch testing was performed on the upper back with Finn chambers containing 0.01% DPC, and the patch tests were scored after 6 days according to International Contact Dermatitis Research Group standards. The patient cohort, mostly female, included alopecia areata with under or over 50% scalp involvement, alopecia totalis and alopecia universalis. Libraries were pooled for sequencing, and variation in per-sample TCR yields was attributed mainly to small differences in library volumes within the pool. This study followed changes in the peripheral blood TCR repertoire in vivo during primary and secondary sensitization of alopecia patients to the hapten diphenylcyclopropenone (DPC). Blood samples were taken from patients before sensitization (week 0) and at 2, 6 and about 24 weeks after DPC sensitization. For TCR sequencing, blood came from 25 to 35 alopecia patients at anywhere from one to four time points (pre-sensitization, 2, 6 and 24 weeks). Broad study findings and their caveats: Alopecia, a presumed autoimmune disease, was present in all patients, so the immune response of the patients might differ from that of healthy individuals. No change with DPC sensitization was found in the number of TCRs above 1 in 1000 frequency, and no evidence of global repertoire structure alterations was found. A positive correlation was found between the number of PT1 expanded TCRs and patch test score, with significance reached at thresholds 8, 16 and 32 but not 4. Repeated subsampling changed both the strength of the expansion versus patch-test correlation and the threshold at which that correlation became significant. Significantly more large CDR3 similarity clusters were formed by expanded TCRs than by pre-sensitization or healthy control sets, consistent with antigen-driven responses.

The library was obtained by RACE. Instrument on record: NextSeq 500. During library preparation, unique molecular identifiers were attached to individual cDNA molecules so that TCRs could be counted quantitatively and reproducibly. Both TCR alpha and TCR beta chains were sequenced from each blood RNA sample. From the authors' description of their analysis: The median number of TCRs per sample was approximately 93,000, ranging from about 20,000 to 750,000. The Decombinator software suite was used to annotate V, J and CDR3 in the TCR reads. To make PS versus PT1 abundance plots, every sample was subsampled to the same number of TCRs (28,000). Expanded TCRs were defined as absent before sensitization and observed at least eight times at the 2-week time point. TCRdb took the public reads, trimmed them with fastp at Q25, ran MiXCR for clone calling and kept in-frame beta chains. Each CDR3 protein gets just one entry, which takes the most common genes and DNA from the rows behind it. TCRdb, not the authors, supplied the V and J calls. The sample contains tens of thousands of distinct CDR3 sequences, around a tenth of them found a single time. The leading ten clones occupy around 7.3% of the sample.

Concerning this clonotype itself: Its antigen is still unknown. The input lacks base qualities; no much larger clone sits a single base away.

Reading the label with the study, this specimen's time point is: patch test 2, 6 weeks after DPC sensitization. Reading the label with the study, this specimen's treatment or condition is: therapeutic diphenylcyclopropenone sensitization with weekly scalp DPC. At every patch-test visit, the blood draw took place before the patch test was put on. To be eligible, patients had to be aged 18 to 70, diagnosed with alopecia and judged suitable for DPC therapy, while pregnant patients were excluded. Total RNA was extracted from unfractionated whole blood collected in Tempus Blood RNA tubes. The cysteine opens and the phenylalanine closes a CDR3 of 14 amino acids. Only the CDR3 DNA stays, 42 bases, in frame from base 1. The germline V gene gives CDR1 as KGHSH and CDR2 as LQKENI. V and J are truncated by 8 bases and 4 bases respectively, leaving an intervening sequence of 17 bases.

Sequencing used whole blood, obtained in connection with sensitization to the hapten diphenylcyclopropenone (DPC). The chain is made from TRBV18 and TRBJ1-2, with the D gene not clear enough to name. This receptor was identified in a woman aged 45-65 years with alopecia areata. Some clones in this sample may be carry-over from other donors' samples. The DNA sequence follows: TGTGCCAGCCCTGGGTCCCGACGGACCTATGGCTACACCTTC. Its protein reads: CASPGSRRTYGYTF.